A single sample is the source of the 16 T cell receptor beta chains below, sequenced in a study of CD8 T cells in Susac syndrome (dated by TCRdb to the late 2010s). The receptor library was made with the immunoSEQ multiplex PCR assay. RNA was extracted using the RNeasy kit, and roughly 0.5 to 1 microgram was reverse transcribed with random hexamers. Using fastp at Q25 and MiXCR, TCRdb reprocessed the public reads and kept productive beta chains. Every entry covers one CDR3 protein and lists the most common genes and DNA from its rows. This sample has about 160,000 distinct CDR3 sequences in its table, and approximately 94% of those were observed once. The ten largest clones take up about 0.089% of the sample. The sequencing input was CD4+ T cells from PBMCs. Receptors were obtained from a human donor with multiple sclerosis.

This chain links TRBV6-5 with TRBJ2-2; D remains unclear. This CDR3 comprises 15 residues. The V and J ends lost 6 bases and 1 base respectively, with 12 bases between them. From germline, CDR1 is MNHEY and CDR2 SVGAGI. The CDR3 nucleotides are TGTGCCAGCAGATCGGCAGTGGGGAACACCGGGGAGCTGTTTTTT. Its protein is CASRSAVGNTGELFF.

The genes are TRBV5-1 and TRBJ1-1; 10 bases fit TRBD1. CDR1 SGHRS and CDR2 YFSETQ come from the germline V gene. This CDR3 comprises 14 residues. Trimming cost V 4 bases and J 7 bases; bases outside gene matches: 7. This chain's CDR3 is CASSHTGTGVEAFF. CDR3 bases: TGCGCCAGCAGCCACACCGGGACAGGGGTTGAAGCTTTCTTT.

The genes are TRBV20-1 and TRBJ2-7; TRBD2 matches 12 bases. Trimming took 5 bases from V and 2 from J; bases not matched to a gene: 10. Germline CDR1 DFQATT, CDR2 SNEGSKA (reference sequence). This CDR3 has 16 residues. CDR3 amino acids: CSAASSGRGPTYEQYF. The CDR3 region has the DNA TGCAGTGCTGCTTCTAGCGGGAGGGGCCCTACCTACGAGCAGTACTTC.

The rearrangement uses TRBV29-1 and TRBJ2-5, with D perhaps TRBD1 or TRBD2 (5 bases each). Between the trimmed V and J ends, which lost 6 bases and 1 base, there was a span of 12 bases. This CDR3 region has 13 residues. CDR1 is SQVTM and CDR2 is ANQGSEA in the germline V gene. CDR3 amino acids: CSVGPFGQETQYF. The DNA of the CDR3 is TGCAGCGTGGGACCTTTTGGCCAAGAGACCCAGTACTTC.

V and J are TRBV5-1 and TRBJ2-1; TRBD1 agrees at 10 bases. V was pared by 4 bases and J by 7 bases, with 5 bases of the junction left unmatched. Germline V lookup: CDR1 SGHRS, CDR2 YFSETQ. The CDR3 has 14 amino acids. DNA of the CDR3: TGCGCCAGCAGCCCGGGACAGGGGATGAATGAGCAGTTCTTC. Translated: CASSPGQGMNEQFF.

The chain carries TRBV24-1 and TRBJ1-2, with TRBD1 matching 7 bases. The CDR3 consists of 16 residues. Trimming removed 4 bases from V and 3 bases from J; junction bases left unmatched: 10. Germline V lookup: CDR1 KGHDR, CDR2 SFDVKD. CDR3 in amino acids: CATSDPGQANHYGYTF. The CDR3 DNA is TGTGCCACCAGTGACCCTGGACAGGCGAACCACTATGGCTACACCTTC.

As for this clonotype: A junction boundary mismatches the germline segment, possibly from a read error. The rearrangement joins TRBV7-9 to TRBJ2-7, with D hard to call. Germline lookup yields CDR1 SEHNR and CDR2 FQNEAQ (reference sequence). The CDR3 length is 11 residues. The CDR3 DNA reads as TGTGCCAGCAGCTTAGTCGAGGAGCCCAACTTC. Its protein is CASSLVEEPNF.

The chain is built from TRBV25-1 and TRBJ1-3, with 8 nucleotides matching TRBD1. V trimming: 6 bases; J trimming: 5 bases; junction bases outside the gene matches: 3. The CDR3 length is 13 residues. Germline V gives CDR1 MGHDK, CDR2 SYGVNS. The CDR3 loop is CASRGQGRNTIYF. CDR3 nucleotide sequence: TGTGCCAGCAGAGGACAGGGCAGAAACACCATATATTTT.

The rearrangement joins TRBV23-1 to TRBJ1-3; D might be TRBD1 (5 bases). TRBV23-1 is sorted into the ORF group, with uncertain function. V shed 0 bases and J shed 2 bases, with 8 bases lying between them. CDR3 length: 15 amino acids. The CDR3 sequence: CASSQSKGAGNTIYF. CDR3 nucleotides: TGCGCCAGCAGTCAATCGAAAGGGGCTGGAAACACCATATATTTT.

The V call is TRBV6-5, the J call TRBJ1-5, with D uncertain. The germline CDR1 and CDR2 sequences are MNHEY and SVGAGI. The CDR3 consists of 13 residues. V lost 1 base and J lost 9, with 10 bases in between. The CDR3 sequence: CASSYYVSGPQHF. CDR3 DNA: TGTGCCAGCAGTTACTACGTTTCTGGGCCCCAGCATTTT.

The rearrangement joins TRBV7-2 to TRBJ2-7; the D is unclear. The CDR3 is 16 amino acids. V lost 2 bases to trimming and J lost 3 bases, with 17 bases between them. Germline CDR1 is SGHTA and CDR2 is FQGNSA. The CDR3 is CASSLYLSGVGYEQYF. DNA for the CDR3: TGTGCCAGCAGCTTATATCTTTCGGGCGTTGGCTACGAGCAGTACTTC.

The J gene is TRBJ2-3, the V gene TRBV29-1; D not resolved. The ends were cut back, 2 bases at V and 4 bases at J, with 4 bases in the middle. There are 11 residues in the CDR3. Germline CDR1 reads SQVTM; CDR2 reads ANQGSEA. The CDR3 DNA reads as TGCAGCGTTGAATGGGCAGATACGCAGTATTTT. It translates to CSVEWADTQYF.

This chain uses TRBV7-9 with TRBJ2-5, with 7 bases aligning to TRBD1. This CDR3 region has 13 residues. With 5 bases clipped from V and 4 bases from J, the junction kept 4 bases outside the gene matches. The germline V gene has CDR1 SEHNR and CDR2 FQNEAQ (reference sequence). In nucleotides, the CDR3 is TGTGCCAGCAGCCTAAGGGGGCGAGAGACCCAGTACTTC. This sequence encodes CASSLRGRETQYF.

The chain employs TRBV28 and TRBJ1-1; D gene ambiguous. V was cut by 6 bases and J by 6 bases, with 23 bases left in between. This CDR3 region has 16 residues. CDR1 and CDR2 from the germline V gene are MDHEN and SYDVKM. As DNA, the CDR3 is TGTGCCAGCAGCCCGTTTATCCGGGTAAAGTCTCCTGAAGCTTTCTTT. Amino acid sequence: CASSPFIRVKSPEAFF.

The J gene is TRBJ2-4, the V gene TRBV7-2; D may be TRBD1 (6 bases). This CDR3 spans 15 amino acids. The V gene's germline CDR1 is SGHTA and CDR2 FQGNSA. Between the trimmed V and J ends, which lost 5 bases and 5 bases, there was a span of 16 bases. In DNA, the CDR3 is TGTGCCAGCAGCCCAAGGAGTGGGGGCGAAAACATTCAGTACTTC. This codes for CASSPRSGGENIQYF.

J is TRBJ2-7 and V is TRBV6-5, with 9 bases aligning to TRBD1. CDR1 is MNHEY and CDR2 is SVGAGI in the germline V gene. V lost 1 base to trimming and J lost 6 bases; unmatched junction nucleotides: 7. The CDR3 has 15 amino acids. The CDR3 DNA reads TGTGCCAGCAGTTACTACCCGGGACAGGGATCCGAGCAGTACTTC. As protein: CASSYYPGQGSEQYF.